This entry describes one TCR beta chain. Its antigen is unidentified. The CDR3 is made up of 14 amino acids. Germline-derived CDR1 and CDR2 are SGHRS and YFSETQ. Trimming took 4 bases from V and 1 from J, leaving 11 bases between them. This entry belongs to a study of shared clonotypes between healthy human individuals. Each subset's genomic DNA was split evenly across several immunoSEQ plates. Profiling relied on immunoSEQ multiplex PCR, and the TCRdb table lists in-frame clones only, not all of them. The repertoire consists of 2.3 million or so clones, with about 92% occurring once and the leading ten covering 0.3% to 0.4%. Findings and limits, study-wide: Specimens sampled were limited to blood, with tissue repertoires likely differing.

This clonotype was obtained from a man younger than 35 in good health. Some clones in this sample may be carry-over from other donors' samples. Sequencing input: naive CD4+ T cells from PBMCs. The subset denotes: CD45RA+ positively selected. This chain uses TRBV5-1 with TRBJ2-5; D gene unclear. The CDR3 loop reads CASSETGSQETQYF. CDR3 bases: TGCGCCAGCAGCGAAACCGGGTCCCAAGAGACCCAGTACTTC.